The clone carrying this TCR beta chain came up many times. The record originates from a study of Graves' ophthalmopathy and Graves' hyperthyroidism. CDR1 and CDR2 from the germline V gene are MGHRA and YSYEKL. This CDR3 region has 13 residues. V was trimmed by 3 bases and J by 4 bases, leaving 10 bases between them. RNA transcripts were the source from which TCR beta CDR3 regions were amplified. RT-PCR was first run with HTBI primers, then multiplex PCR in a second round. Using its own MiXCR run on the multiplex PCR reads, TCRdb lists one record per CDR3 protein. The table records roughly 410,000 distinct CDR3 sequences, 15% of them present only once.

The sample comprised peripheral blood. J is TRBJ2-7 and V is TRBV4-1, with D perhaps TRBD2 (6 bases). The receptor was isolated from a young woman with stable Graves' hyperthyroidism. CDR3 nucleotides: TGCGCCAGCAGCCATGCGGGGCCGTACGAGCAGTACTTC. It is translated as CASSHAGPYEQYF.